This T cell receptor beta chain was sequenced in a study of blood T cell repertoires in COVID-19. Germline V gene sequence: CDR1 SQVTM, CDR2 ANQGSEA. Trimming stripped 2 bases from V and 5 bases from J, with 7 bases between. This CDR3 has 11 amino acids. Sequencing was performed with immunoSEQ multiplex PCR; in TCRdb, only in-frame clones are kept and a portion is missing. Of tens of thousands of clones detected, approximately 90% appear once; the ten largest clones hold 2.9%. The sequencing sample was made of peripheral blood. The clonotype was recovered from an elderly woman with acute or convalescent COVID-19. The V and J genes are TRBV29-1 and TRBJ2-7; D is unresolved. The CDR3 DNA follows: TGCAGCGTTGAAAAGGCGGACGAGCAGTACTTC. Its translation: CSVEKADEQYF.